This TCR beta chain derives from a study of blood T cells in healthy people across ages. About the research overall: T cells yielded about one barcoded beta molecule per two cells through template switching.

This clonotype appeared many times. No antigen is known for it. The authors ran a second PCR of roughly 6 to 12 cycles using a sample-barcoded 5' primer and a J-beta primer mix. TCRdb independently ran MiXCR on the 5' RACE reads; one entry per CDR3 protein. The sample contains around 1,800,000 distinct CDR3 sequences, 35% to 50% of which appear only once. V lost 7 bases to trimming and J lost 10 bases; unmatched junction nucleotides: 13. There are 14 residues in the CDR3. Study-wide points: The diversity estimates, figures obtained from one million T cells, were considered underestimates. It was the long-lived donors that had more naive CD4+ cells and higher diversity than aged donors.

No fewer than 5.5 micrograms of total RNA were isolated from every sample. The chain carries TRBV12-3 or TRBV12-4 and TRBJ1-1, with TRBD1 identical over 9 bases. The specimen sequenced was blood. This receptor was obtained from a human donor in good health. The CDR3 bases are TGTGCCAGCACCCCGACAGGGGGTGCCCTCGGAGCTTTCTTT. Encoded protein: CASTPTGGALGAFF.